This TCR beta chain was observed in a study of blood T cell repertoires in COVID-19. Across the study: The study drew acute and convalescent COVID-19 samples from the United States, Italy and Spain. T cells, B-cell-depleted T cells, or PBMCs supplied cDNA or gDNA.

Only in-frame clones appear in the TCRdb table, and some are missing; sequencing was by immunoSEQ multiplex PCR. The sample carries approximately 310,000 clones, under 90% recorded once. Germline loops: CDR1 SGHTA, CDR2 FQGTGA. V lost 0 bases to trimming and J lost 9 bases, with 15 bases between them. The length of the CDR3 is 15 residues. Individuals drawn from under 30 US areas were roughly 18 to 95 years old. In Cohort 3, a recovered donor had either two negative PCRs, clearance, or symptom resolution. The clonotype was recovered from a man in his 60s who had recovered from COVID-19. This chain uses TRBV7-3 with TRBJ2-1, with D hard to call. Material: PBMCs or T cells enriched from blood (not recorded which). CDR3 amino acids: CASSLTLRLEREQFF. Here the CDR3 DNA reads TGTGCCAGCAGCTTAACGTTACGGCTAGAGCGTGAGCAGTTCTTC.